This T cell receptor beta chain emerged from a study of T cell repertoires in cytomegalovirus infection (dated by TCRdb to the late 2010s). A note on the overall study: Donor HLA type was relevant to the analysis, because carriage of CMV infection together with the matching HLA type was indicated by public TCR beta signatures. General study outcomes and caveats: In both this cohort and an independent cohort of 352 donors, the cumulative frequency of public TCR beta family members distinguished carriers of CMV infection plus the relevant HLA type. In the ex vivo response, HLA-C-restricted CMV-specific TCR beta clonotypes were dominant, and in two of eight donors the single most frequent clonotype came from this HLA-C-restricted group.

V is pruned by 4 bases and J by 1 base, leaving 7 bases of the junction without a gene match. The CDR3 has 15 amino acids, counting the end cysteine and phenylalanine. Only the CDR3 region is kept as DNA, spanning 45 bases read in frame from base 1. From the germline V gene (reference sequence), CDR1 is SGHNT and CDR2 is YYREEE. Notes on this clonotype: The clone's antigen remains unknown. This may be a read error: a much more frequent sequence differs by one nucleotide.

Instrument used: Illumina HiSeq 1500. TCRdb ran its own pipeline on the public reads, namely fastp trimming at Q25 and MiXCR clone calling, and kept in-frame beta chains. For every CDR3 protein sequence, its rows merge into one entry that carries the most common genes and DNA. The sample table holds around 530,000 distinct CDR3 sequences, of which more than 20% were seen once. The ten largest make up roughly 13% of the sample. The V and J genes are TRBV5-4 and TRBJ1-1, and 7 junctional nucleotides match TRBD1. Sequencing was done on a sample of PBMCs. The TCR comes from a human donor in good health (CMV status not recorded). Some clones in this sample may be carry-over from other donors' samples. The sequenced DNA is TGTGCCAGCAGCCTACCGGGACAGAGGAACACTGAAGCTTTCTTT. Its translation is CASSLPGQRNTEAFF.